In its sample, the clone carrying this T cell receptor (beta chain) was seen many times. The data were obtained in a study of T cells in Graves' hyperthyroidism and ophthalmopathy. Trimming took 4 bases from V and 0 from J, leaving 13 bases between them. CDR3 length equals 16 residues. The V gene's germline CDR1 is SQVTM and CDR2 ANQGSEA. TCR beta CDR3 region amplification was performed from RNA transcripts. An initial round of RT-PCR targeting the TCR CDR3 relied on the HTBI primer set. TCRdb redid the calling of the multiplex PCR reads with MiXCR, one entry per CDR3 protein. Here the sample spans about 420,000 distinct CDR3 sequences, 15% to 18% being singletons.

Sequencing was performed on blood. This sequence joins TRBV29-1 and TRBJ2-6, with D possibly matching TRBD1 (6 bases). This sequence was found in a woman under 30 with Graves' hyperthyroidism. CDR3 amino acids: CSVAGTSFSGANVLTF. CDR3 nucleotide sequence: TGCAGCGTTGCCGGGACATCGTTCTCTGGGGCCAACGTCCTGACTTTC. The whole variable domain, filled in from reference TRBV29-1 and TRBJ2-6, reads SAVISQKPSRDICQRGTSLTIQCQVDSQVTMMFWYRQQPGQSLTLIATANQGSEATYESGFVIDKFPISRPNLTFSTLTVSNMSPEDSSIYLCSVAGTSFSGANVLTFGAGSRLTVL.